A selection of T cell receptor beta chains follows, all from one sample in a study of cytomegalovirus exposure and HLA in healthy donors. TCRdb's copy holds only in-frame clones and misses some; the assay was immunoSEQ multiplex PCR. Altogether 77,000 or so clones are present, 78% being singletons, with the ten largest covering less than 2%. Sequencing was performed on PBMCs. All receptors derive from a man aged 35 to 55 in good health and CMV-seronegative. Both conserved end residues are part of each CDR3. The D gene is left open where the match is weak. Clone size appears in some rows only: once, few, many, or a class for an expanded clone.

16	TRBD2	TRBJ2-3	TRBV5-1	.	CASSLGPGGSTDTQYF	TGCGCCAGCAGCTTGGGGCCGGGAGGGAGCACAGATACGCAGTATTTT
14	TRBD1	TRBJ2-5	TRBV29-1	.	CSVVPGQRQETQYF	TGCAGCGTAGTACCGGGACAGAGACAAGAGACCCAGTACTTC
15	TRBD1	TRBJ2-1	TRBV5-1	.	CASSPGRDSDNEQFF	TGCGCCAGCAGCCCAGGCCGGGACAGTGACAATGAGCAGTTCTTC
18	TRBD2	TRBJ2-7	TRBV7-3	.	CASSLSPASGSSSYEQYF	TGTGCCAGCAGCTTATCTCCCGCTAGCGGGAGTTCCTCCTACGAGCAGTACTTC
14	.	TRBJ2-3	TRBV18	.	CASSPVESTDTQYF	TGTGCCAGCTCACCGGTAGAGAGCACAGATACGCAGTATTTT
12	.	TRBJ2-1	TRBV27	few	CASSSIAMGSFF	TGTGCCAGCAGTTCCATAGCTATGGGTTCGTTCTTC
15	.	TRBJ2-5	TRBV9	.	CASSSIPGSQETQYF	TGTGCCAGCAGCTCCATCCCCGGGTCACAAGAGACCCAGTACTTC
13	.	TRBJ1-1	TRBV28	.	CASSVHRNTEAFF	TGTGCCAGCAGTGTACACAGAAACACTGAAGCTTTCTTT
15	.	TRBJ2-1	TRBV16	.	CASSHPGDIHNEQFF	TGTGCCAGCAGCCACCCCGGGGACATACACAATGAGCAGTTCTTC
13	.	TRBJ1-4	TRBV15	.	CATRGQLNEKLFF	TGTGCCACCCGAGGACAGCTTAATGAAAAACTGTTTTTT
13	TRBD1	TRBJ2-5	TRBV2	.	CASLGQGRETQYF	TGTGCCAGCCTCGGACAGGGGAGGGAGACCCAGTACTTC
12	.	TRBJ1-2	TRBV5-1	.	CASSAGQYGYTF	TGCGCCAGCAGCGCGGGGCAGTATGGCTACACCTTC
15	TRBD1	TRBJ2-1	TRBV6-1	once	CASRAGTGIGAEQFF	TGTGCCAGCAGAGCCGGGACAGGGATCGGGGCTGAGCAGTTCTTC
14	.	TRBJ2-2	TRBV6-1	.	CASSGGTNTGELFF	TGTGCCAGCAGTGGAGGGACTAACACCGGGGAGCTGTTTTTT
15	.	TRBJ2-5	TRBV6-5	.	CASSVGKQATKTQYF	TGTGCCAGCAGTGTTGGCAAACAGGCAACAAAGACCCAGTACTTC
12	.	TRBJ1-2	TRBV18	.	CASSDNNYGYTF	TGTGCCAGCTCGGACAATAACTATGGCTACACCTTC
19	TRBD2	TRBJ2-6	TRBV4-2	once	CASSQDGLAGASGANVLTF	TGTGCCAGCAGCCAAGATGGACTAGCGGGGGCCTCTGGGGCCAACGTCCTGACTTTC